A single sample gave rise to the 24 T cell receptor beta chains below, sequenced in a study of cytomegalovirus exposure and HLA in healthy donors. Amplification used 60 Vbeta primers and 13 Jbeta primers. The table came from immunoSEQ multiplex PCR; TCRdb's copy has only in-frame clones and leaves some out. This table has about 190,000 clones, approximately 80% appearing once. Material for sequencing was PBMCs. The source is a woman between 18 and 30 years old in good health and CMV-seropositive.

This clone was seen more than once but under ten times. The genes are TRBV19 and TRBJ2-2; D remains ambiguous. Trimming took off 3 bases at V and 4 bases at J, with 9 bases between the two ends. Germline assignment: CDR1 LNHDA and CDR2 SQIVND (reference sequence). The CDR3 has 14 amino acids. As DNA, the CDR3 is TGTGCCAGTAGTATTGGGCTCGGCACCGGGGAGCTGTTTTTT. As protein: CASSIGLGTGELFF.

The chain recombines TRBV4-1 with TRBJ1-2; D ambiguous. The CDR3 has 13 residues. CDR1 is MGHRA and CDR2 is YSYEKL in the germline V gene. Trimming took off 2 bases at V and 8 bases at J, with 12 bases between the two ends. This CDR3 reads CASSQTPVSGYTF. In nucleotides, the CDR3 is TGCGCCAGCAGCCAAACGCCAGTATCCGGCTACACCTTC.

J is TRBJ1-1 and V is TRBV2; no reliable D call. The CDR3 spans 17 residues. V was cut by 0 bases and J by 4 bases, with 18 bases left in between. Germline V gives CDR1 SNHLY, CDR2 FYNNEI. The CDR3 loop is CASSEALRGGRSTEAFF. Written as DNA, the CDR3 is TGTGCCAGCAGTGAAGCGCTTCGAGGCGGGAGATCCACTGAAGCTTTCTTT.

This clone was detected a few times. V is TRBV6-5 and J is TRBJ2-1; 7 bases match TRBD1. CDR3 length: 14 residues. The germline V gene has CDR1 MNHEY and CDR2 SVGAGI. Trimming removed 6 bases from V and 8 bases from J; junction bases left unmatched: 10. This CDR3 is CASRPGQRLHEQFF. The CDR3 nucleotides are TGTGCCAGCAGACCGGGACAGCGCCTACATGAGCAGTTCTTC.

The sample holds one count of this clone. The chain joins TRBV11-2 to TRBJ2-1; 10 bases agree with TRBD2. V gave up 2 bases and J gave up 7 bases; unmatched junction bases: 5. The CDR3 is 15 amino acids. Per the germline V gene, CDR1 is SGHAT and CDR2 is FQNNGV. CDR3 region: CASSLLAGALNEQFF. The CDR3 nucleotides are TGTGCCAGCAGCTTACTAGCGGGGGCTTTGAATGAGCAGTTCTTC.

The CDR3 sequence is CASRGEGTGENIQYF. CDR3 sequence (DNA): TGTGCCAGCAGAGGAGAGGGAACGGGAGAAAACATTCAGTACTTC. The V call is TRBV7-9, the J call TRBJ2-4; D perhaps matches TRBD2 (6 bases). Looked up from germline, CDR1 is SEHNR and CDR2 is FQNEAQ (reference sequence). The CDR3 has 15 amino acids. With 6 bases removed from V and 5 bases from J, the gap between germline ends came to 17 bases. The full variable domain, completed using reference TRBV7-9 and TRBJ2-4, is DTGVSQNPRHKITKRGQNVTFRCDPISEHNRLYWYRQTLGQGPEFLTYFQNEAQLEKSRLLSDRFSAERPKGSFSTLEIQRTEQGDSAMYLCASRGEGTGENIQYFGAGTRLSVL.

The rearrangement joins TRBV27 to TRBJ1-2; tentative D call: TRBD1 (6 bases). This CDR3 comprises 14 residues. Germline assignment: CDR1 MNHEY and CDR2 SMNVEV (reference sequence). V lost 3 bases and J 8 bases, leaving 16 bases between the germline ends. CDR3 nucleotide sequence: TGTGCCAGCAGTTTCTTCGGGGGCGGGGGCGGCTACACCTTC. Translating it yields CASSFFGGGGGYTF.

As concerns this clone: This sample also contains other DNA sequences that code for the same CDR3. The chain employs TRBV6-5 and TRBJ2-2; D gene uncertain. The CDR3 totals 14 residues. Germline V gene lookup returns CDR1 MNHEY and CDR2 SVGAGI. Trimming took off 10 bases at V and 3 bases at J, with 15 bases between the two ends. The chain's CDR3 is CAIVGSEDTGELFF. The CDR3 region has the DNA TGTGCCATCGTTGGGTCAGAGGACACCGGGGAGCTGTTTTTT.

This sequence joins TRBV5-4 and TRBJ2-2; 7 bases match TRBD1. The length of the CDR3 is 16 residues. After removal of 0 bases from V and 3 bases from J, the junction contained 5 bases not matched to a gene. Germline-derived CDR1 and CDR2 are SGHNT and YYREEE (reference sequence). CDR3 in amino acids: CASSLGGGLYTGELFF. The CDR3 coding sequence is TGTGCCAGCAGCTTGGGAGGGGGCCTATACACCGGGGAGCTGTTTTTT.

This clone has only one observation. This rearrangement joins TRBV28 to TRBJ2-3, with 8 bases aligning to TRBD1. The CDR3 extends over 15 amino acids. J was trimmed by 2 bases and V by 5 bases; bases with no gene match: 6. Germline values: CDR1 MDHEN, CDR2 SYDVKM. CDR3 amino acids: CASSQDRELTDTQYF. The DNA for the CDR3 is TGTGCCAGCAGTCAGGACAGGGAACTCACAGATACGCAGTATTTT.

This sequence joins TRBV9 and TRBJ2-2; 13 positions match TRBD2. The CDR3 loop spans 20 amino acids. Trimming at V came to 3 bases and at J to 6 bases, leaving 17 bases not matched to a gene. Germline V gene sequence: CDR1 SGDLS, CDR2 YYNGEE. The CDR3 sequence is CASSGRLLLAGGPSPGELFF. The CDR3 region has the DNA TGTGCCAGCAGCGGAAGACTGTTACTAGCGGGGGGGCCGAGTCCCGGGGAGCTGTTTTTT.

This rearrangement joins TRBV18 to TRBJ2-7; TRBD1 might be the D (6 bases). CDR1 is KGHSH and CDR2 is LQKENI in the germline V gene. Trimming took off 3 bases at V and 4 bases at J, with 16 bases between the two ends. This CDR3 comprises 15 residues. Here the CDR3 reads CASSPQDRKGYEQYF. CDR3 DNA: TGTGCCAGCTCACCCCAGGACAGAAAAGGATACGAGCAGTACTTC. The variable domain in full, completed from reference TRBV18 and TRBJ2-7, reads NAGVMQNPRHLVRRRGQEARLRCSPMKGHSHVYWYRQLPEEGLKFMVYLQKENIIDESGMPKERFSAEFPKEGPSILRIQQVVRGDSAAYFCASSPQDRKGYEQYFGPGTRLTVT.

This chain connects TRBV2 to TRBJ2-7, with 12 bases aligning to TRBD1. Per the germline V gene, CDR1 is SNHLY and CDR2 is FYNNEI. Germline trimming cut 8 bases from V and 5 bases from J; bases unmatched to any gene: 7. The CDR3 sequence is 14 residues long. The chain's CDR3 is CASSGTGGLDEQYF. The CDR3 nucleotides read TGTGCCAGCTCCGGGACAGGGGGCTTGGACGAGCAGTACTTC.

This sequence joins TRBV6-1 and TRBJ2-5; 8 positions agree with TRBD2. This CDR3 spans 14 amino acids. Germline CDR1 MNHNS, CDR2 SASEGT. After removal of 5 bases from V and 1 base from J, the junction contained 3 bases not matched to a gene. For the CDR3, the DNA is TGTGCCAGCAGTAGCGGGGGACTCCAAGAGACCCAGTACTTC. Encoded protein: CASSSGGLQETQYF.

The CDR3 DNA sequence: TGTGCCAGCCGCGGGGGCGGGACCCAGTACTTC. Residues: CASRGGGTQYF. The V and J genes are TRBV6-5 and TRBJ2-5, with D possibly TRBD2 on 7 matching bases. The CDR3 consists of 11 residues. Trimming shortened V by 8 bases and J by 7 bases, and 11 bases separated the two germline ends. The germline CDR1 and CDR2 sequences are MNHEY and SVGAGI.

The chain couples TRBV6-1 to TRBJ1-4; 9 positions agree with TRBD1. V lost 3 bases and J lost 7; bases outside the gene matches: 12. Germline V lookup: CDR1 MNHNS, CDR2 SASEGT. This CDR3 has 17 residues. CDR3 nucleotides: TGTGCCAGCAGTGAGAACAGGGGGACAGGGCGGCGTGAAAAACTGTTTTTT. This encodes CASSENRGTGRREKLFF.

The CDR3 here is CASSLDSMNTEAFF. As DNA, the CDR3 is TGTGCCAGCAGCTTGGACAGCATGAACACTGAAGCTTTCTTT. This sequence joins TRBV5-5 and TRBJ1-1; D unclear. V gave up 0 bases and J gave up 0 bases, with 6 bases separating them. Germline CDR1 reads SGHKS; CDR2 reads YYEKEE (reference sequence). There are 14 residues in the CDR3. Together with reference TRBV5-5 and TRBJ1-1, the CDR3 gives the full variable domain: DAGVTQSPTHLIKTRGQQVTLRCSPISGHKSVSWYQQVLGQGPQFIFQYYEKEERGRGNFPDRFSARQFPNYSSELNVNALLLGDSALYLCASSLDSMNTEAFFGQGTRLTVV.

CDR3 coding DNA: TGTGCCAGCAGCCCTCTAGCGGGGGGATACTCCTACGAGCAGTACTTC. Its translation: CASSPLAGGYSYEQYF. The chain carries TRBV5-5 and TRBJ2-7, with 11 bases aligning to TRBD2. Germline assignment: CDR1 SGHKS and CDR2 YYEKEE (reference sequence). The CDR3 consists of 16 residues. V was pared by 4 bases and J by 0 bases, with 6 bases of the junction left unmatched.

The chain recombines TRBV6-6 with TRBJ2-1; no reliable D call. Looked up from germline, CDR1 is MNHNY and CDR2 is SVGAGI (reference sequence). The V gene lost 4 bases and the J gene lost 3 bases, with 13 bases spanning the gap. The CDR3 runs to 15 residues. The CDR3 is CASSSGWFGYNEQFF. The CDR3, as DNA: TGTGCCAGCAGTTCCGGGTGGTTCGGCTACAATGAGCAGTTCTTC.

The chain recombines TRBV4-1 with TRBJ2-1, with 13 bases aligning to TRBD2. The CDR3 runs to 15 residues. V lost 2 bases, J lost 7 bases, and 2 bases stayed unmatched. Germline V gene lookup returns CDR1 MGHRA and CDR2 YSYEKL. CDR3 region: CASSQRLAGGNEQFF. The CDR3 DNA reads TGCGCCAGCAGCCAAAGACTAGCGGGGGGAAATGAGCAGTTCTTC.

The table lists this clone with a few counts. The chain employs TRBV2 and TRBJ2-3; 11 positions match TRBD2. The V gene's germline CDR1 is SNHLY and CDR2 FYNNEI. The ends lost 5 bases at V and 2 bases at J; junction bases unmatched: 3. The CDR3 contains 15 residues. The DNA of the CDR3 is TGTGCCAGCAGTCAACTAGCGGGGGCCACAGATACGCAGTATTTT. As protein: CASSQLAGATDTQYF. The full variable domain, completed using reference TRBV2 and TRBJ2-3, is EPEVTQTPSHQVTQMGQEVILRCVPISNHLYFYWYRQILGQKVEFLVSFYNNEISEKSEIFDDQFSVERPDGSNFTLKIRSTKLEDSAMYFCASSQLAGATDTQYFGPGTRLTVL.

This clone has just a few counts. This chain connects TRBV19 to TRBJ1-4; possibly TRBD1 for D (5 bases). The V and J ends lost 7 bases and 5 bases respectively, with 14 bases between them. CDR1 and CDR2 (germline): LNHDA, SQIVND (reference sequence). The CDR3 is 14 residues long. CDR3 sequence: CASNLRGGNEKLFF. CDR3 DNA sequence: TGTGCCAGTAACTTGAGGGGAGGGAATGAAAAACTGTTTTTT.

This clone has just a few counts. The V and J genes are TRBV21-1 and TRBJ2-6; the D segment call TRBD1 is taken from the table without a DNA check. TRBV21-1 constitutes a pseudogene. The CDR3 consists of 17 residues. The CDR3 nucleotides read TGTGCCAGCAGCCCCCGGACAGGACCCTCTGGGGCCAACGTCCTGACTTTC. This sequence encodes CASSPRTGPSGANVLTF.

The chain couples TRBV12-2 to TRBJ1-5. TRBV12-2 is a pseudogene locus. The CDR3 runs to 17 residues. The DNA of the CDR3 is TGTGCAAGTCGCTTAGTACGCGAGGCGCCTGAGAATCAGCCCCAGCATTTT. Translated: CASRLVREAPENQPQHF.